The sequence of this T cell receptor beta chain was determined in a study of CD8+CD57+ T cells in acquired aplastic anemia. The V segment lost 5 bases and the J segment 4 bases; nucleotides outside the gene matches: 4. The germline V gene encodes CDR1 MRHNA and CDR2 SNTAGT. There are 13 residues in the CDR3. According to the study, genomic DNA was the template for TCR beta VDJ and CDR3 profiling. TCRdb recomputed calls from the reads with MiXCR, one row per CDR3 protein. The table has 170,000 or so distinct CDR3 sequences, roughly 65% seen once. For sequencing, patients were chosen who had shown expansion of CD8+CD57+ cells by flow cytometry. A severe acquired aplastic anemia diagnosis applied to all patients.

This clonotype originated in a human donor with aplastic anemia. The specimen was sorted CD4+, CD8+, or CD8+CD57+ T cells (not recorded which) from PBMCs. V is TRBV6-4 and J is TRBJ1-1; 7 bases line up with TRBD1. The DNA for the CDR3 is TGTGCCAGCAGTATCCAGGGGGGCACTGAAGCTTTCTTT. It codes for CASSIQGGTEAFF.